The rows below give T cell receptor beta chains drawn from one sample of a study of cytomegalovirus exposure and HLA in healthy donors. Generated by immunoSEQ multiplex PCR, the TCRdb table keeps only in-frame clones and is missing some. The table lists 150,000 to 200,000 clones, under 75% of them singletons, with around 6.9% in the top ten. What was sequenced was PBMCs. These receptors all stem from a man in his forties or fifties in good health and CMV-seropositive. CDR3s include the opening cysteine and the closing phenylalanine or tryptophan. Each record gives: J gene, D gene, V gene, CDR3 length, CDR3 protein. A D gene is named only where the DNA matches it firmly.

J gene: TRBJ1-5
D gene: NA
V gene: TRBV7-8
CDR3 length: 12
CDR3 protein: CASSLEGQPQHF

J gene: TRBJ2-7
D gene: TRBD1
V gene: TRBV5-1
CDR3 length: 15
CDR3 protein: CASSYTTGEVYEQYF

J gene: TRBJ2-3
D gene: TRBD2
V gene: TRBV5-1
CDR3 length: 16
CDR3 protein: CASSLLTSGLRDTQYF

J gene: TRBJ1-1
D gene: NA
V gene: TRBV7-8
CDR3 length: 13
CDR3 protein: CASSLWGDTEAFF

J gene: TRBJ2-7
D gene: NA
V gene: TRBV11-2
CDR3 length: 13
CDR3 protein: CASSLERYYEQYF

J gene: TRBJ1-2
D gene: NA
V gene: TRBV6-6
CDR3 length: 13
CDR3 protein: CASRLTGAYGYTF

J gene: TRBJ2-2
D gene: NA
V gene: TRBV10-3
CDR3 length: 15
CDR3 protein: CARGGGGRNTGELFF

J gene: TRBJ1-1
D gene: NA
V gene: TRBV5-5
CDR3 length: 14
CDR3 protein: CASSPDRGGTEAFF

J gene: TRBJ1-1
D gene: NA
V gene: TRBV29-1
CDR3 length: 13
CDR3 protein: CSVVLRGNTEAFF

J gene: TRBJ2-3
D gene: NA
V gene: TRBV6-5
CDR3 length: 16
CDR3 protein: CASSYMGGASTDTQYF

J gene: TRBJ2-2
D gene: NA
V gene: TRBV27
CDR3 length: 13
CDR3 protein: CASSLSVTGELFF

J gene: TRBJ1-1
D gene: NA
V gene: TRBV10-3
CDR3 length: 14
CDR3 protein: CAISISPVNTEAFF

J gene: TRBJ2-7
D gene: NA
V gene: TRBV7-9
CDR3 length: 14
CDR3 protein: CASSPRESSYEQYF

J gene: TRBJ1-2
D gene: TRBD1
V gene: TRBV19
CDR3 length: 16
CDR3 protein: CASRGGGQGPNYGYTF

J gene: TRBJ1-6
D gene: NA
V gene: TRBV27
CDR3 length: 14
CDR3 protein: CASSSTRWNSPLHF

J gene: TRBJ2-1
D gene: NA
V gene: TRBV6-4
CDR3 length: 13
CDR3 protein: CASSDSDNNEQFF

J gene: TRBJ1-5
D gene: NA
V gene: TRBV10-3
CDR3 length: 14
CDR3 protein: CAISEPGGREPQHF

J gene: TRBJ1-4
D gene: NA
V gene: TRBV14
CDR3 length: 14
CDR3 protein: CASSPLSRDEKLFF

J gene: TRBJ1-1
D gene: NA
V gene: TRBV4-3
CDR3 length: 12
CDR3 protein: CASRTGRTEAFF

J gene: TRBJ2-5
D gene: TRBD2
V gene: TRBV7-6
CDR3 length: 16
CDR3 protein: CASSLVAGHFQETQYF

J gene: TRBJ1-5
D gene: NA
V gene: TRBV7-3
CDR3 length: 15
CDR3 protein: CASSLMGGGNQPQHF

J gene: TRBJ1-2
D gene: NA
V gene: TRBV7-9
CDR3 length: 15
CDR3 protein: CASSLLTRGPLGYTF

J gene: TRBJ2-6
D gene: NA
V gene: TRBV2
CDR3 length: 15
CDR3 protein: CASTIQGPGANVLTF

J gene: TRBJ2-7
D gene: NA
V gene: TRBV21-1
CDR3 length: 16
CDR3 protein: CASSKAGRPRAYEQYF

J gene: TRBJ1-1
D gene: NA
V gene: TRBV5-1
CDR3 length: 15
CDR3 protein: CASSLQGGVNTEAFF

J gene: TRBJ2-6
D gene: NA
V gene: TRBV7-9
CDR3 length: 19
CDR3 protein: CASSLEGRADLSGANVLTF

J gene: TRBJ2-5
D gene: TRBD1
V gene: TRBV27
CDR3 length: 16
CDR3 protein: CASLPPTGASQETQYF

J gene: TRBJ2-7
D gene: NA
V gene: TRBV7-3
CDR3 length: 14
CDR3 protein: CASSLSENSYEQYF

J gene: TRBJ2-1
D gene: TRBD2
V gene: TRBV19
CDR3 length: 18
CDR3 protein: CASSIDPPGGGAWNEQFF

J gene: TRBJ1-1
D gene: NA
V gene: TRBV19
CDR3 length: 15
CDR3 protein: CASSLGGPTNTEAFF

J gene: TRBJ2-1
D gene: TRBD1
V gene: TRBV6-5
CDR3 length: 15
CDR3 protein: CASSFRDRGRNEQFF

J gene: TRBJ2-7
D gene: NA
V gene: TRBV19
CDR3 length: 15
CDR3 protein: CASSSSGVPLYEQYF

J gene: TRBJ2-1
D gene: NA
V gene: TRBV7-3
CDR3 length: 16
CDR3 protein: CASSSPAGEHDNEQFF

J gene: TRBJ1-2
D gene: NA
V gene: TRBV19
CDR3 length: 14
CDR3 protein: CASSIGQSNYGYTF

J gene: TRBJ1-4
D gene: NA
V gene: TRBV5-1
CDR3 length: 17
CDR3 protein: CASSLASGPGRDEKLFF